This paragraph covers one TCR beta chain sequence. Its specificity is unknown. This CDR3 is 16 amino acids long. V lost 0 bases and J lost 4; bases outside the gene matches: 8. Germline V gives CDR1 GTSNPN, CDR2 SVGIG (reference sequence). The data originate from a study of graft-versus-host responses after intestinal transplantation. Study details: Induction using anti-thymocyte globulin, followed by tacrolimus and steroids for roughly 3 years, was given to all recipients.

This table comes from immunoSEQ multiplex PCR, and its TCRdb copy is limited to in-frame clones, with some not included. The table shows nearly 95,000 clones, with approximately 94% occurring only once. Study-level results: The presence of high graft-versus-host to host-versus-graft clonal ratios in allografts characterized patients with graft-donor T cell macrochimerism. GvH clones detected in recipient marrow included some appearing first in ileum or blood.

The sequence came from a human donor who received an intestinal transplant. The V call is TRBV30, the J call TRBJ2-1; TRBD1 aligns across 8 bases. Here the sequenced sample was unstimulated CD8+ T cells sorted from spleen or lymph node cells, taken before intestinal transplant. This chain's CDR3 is CAWSVPNHRGYNEQFF. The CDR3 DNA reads TGTGCCTGGAGTGTACCCAATCACAGGGGGTACAATGAGCAGTTCTTC.